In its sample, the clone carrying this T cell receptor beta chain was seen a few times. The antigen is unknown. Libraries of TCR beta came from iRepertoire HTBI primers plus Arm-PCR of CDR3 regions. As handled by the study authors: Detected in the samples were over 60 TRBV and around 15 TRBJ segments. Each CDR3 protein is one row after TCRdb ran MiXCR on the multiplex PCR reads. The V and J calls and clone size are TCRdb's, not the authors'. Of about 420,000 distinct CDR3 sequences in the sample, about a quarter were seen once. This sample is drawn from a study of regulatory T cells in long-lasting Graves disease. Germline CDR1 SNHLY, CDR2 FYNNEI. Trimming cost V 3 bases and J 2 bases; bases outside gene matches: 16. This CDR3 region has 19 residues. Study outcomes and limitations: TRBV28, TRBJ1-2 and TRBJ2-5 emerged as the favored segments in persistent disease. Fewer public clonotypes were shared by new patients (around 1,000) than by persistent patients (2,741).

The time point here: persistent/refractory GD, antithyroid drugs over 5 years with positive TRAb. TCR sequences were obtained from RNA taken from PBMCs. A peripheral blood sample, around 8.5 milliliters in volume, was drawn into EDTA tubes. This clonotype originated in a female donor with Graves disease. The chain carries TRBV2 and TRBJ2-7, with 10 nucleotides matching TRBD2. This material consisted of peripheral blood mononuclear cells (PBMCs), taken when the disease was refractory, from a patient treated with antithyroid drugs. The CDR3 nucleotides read TGTGCCAGCAGTGATACTAGCGGGGTCCAATATGCCCAGGCCTACGAGCAGTACTTC. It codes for CASSDTSGVQYAQAYEQYF.